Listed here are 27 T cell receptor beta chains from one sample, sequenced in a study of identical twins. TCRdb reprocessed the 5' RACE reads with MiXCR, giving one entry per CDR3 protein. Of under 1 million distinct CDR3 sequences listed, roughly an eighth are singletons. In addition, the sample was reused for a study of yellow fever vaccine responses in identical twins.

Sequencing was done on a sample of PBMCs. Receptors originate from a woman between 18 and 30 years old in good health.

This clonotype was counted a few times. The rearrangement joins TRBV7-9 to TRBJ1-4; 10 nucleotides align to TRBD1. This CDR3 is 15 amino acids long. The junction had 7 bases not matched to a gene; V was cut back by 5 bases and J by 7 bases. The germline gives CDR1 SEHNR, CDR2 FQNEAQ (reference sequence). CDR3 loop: CASSPEGTGAEKLFF. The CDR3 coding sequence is TGTGCCAGCAGCCCGGAAGGGACAGGGGCTGAAAAACTGTTTTTT.

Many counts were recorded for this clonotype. CDR3 residues: CATSRGGQQVPNSPLHF. CDR3 nucleotides: TGTGCCACCAGCAGAGGAGGACAGCAGGTTCCTAATTCACCCCTCCACTTT. V gene TRBV15 combines with J gene TRBJ1-6, with D perhaps TRBD1 (6 bases). V was cut by 1 base and J by 6 bases, with 16 bases left in between. The CDR3 is 17 residues long. In germline, CDR1 is LNHNV, CDR2 YYDKDF (reference sequence).

CDR3 DNA: TGTGCCAGCACGCGACTAGCGGGGGTTCCCACAGATACGCAGTATTTT. Translation gives CASTRLAGVPTDTQYF. This sequence joins TRBV6-1 and TRBJ2-3; 12 bases match TRBD2. The J segment lost 2 bases and the V segment lost 7 bases, leaving 7 bases of the junction unmatched. Germline V gives CDR1 MNHNS, CDR2 SASEGT. The CDR3 runs 16 residues.

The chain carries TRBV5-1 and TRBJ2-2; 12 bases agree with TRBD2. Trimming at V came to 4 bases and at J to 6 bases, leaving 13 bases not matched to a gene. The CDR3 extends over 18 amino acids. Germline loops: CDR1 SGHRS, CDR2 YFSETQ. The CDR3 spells CASSTGLLAGGPSGELFF. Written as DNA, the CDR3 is TGCGCCAGCAGCACCGGTCTACTAGCGGGGGGCCCTTCCGGGGAGCTGTTTTTT. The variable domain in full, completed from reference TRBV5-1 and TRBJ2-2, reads KAGVTQTPRYLIKTRGQQVTLSCSPISGHRSVSWYQQTPGQGLQFLFEYFSETQRNKGNFPGRFSGRQFSNSRSEMNVSTLELGDSALYLCASSTGLLAGGPSGELFFGEGSRLTVL.

The CDR3 nucleotides read TGCGCCAGCAGCTTGGTGGAAGGTGGGGAGCAGTACTTC. Translated, it gives CASSLVEGGEQYF. This sequence joins TRBV5-1 and TRBJ2-7; D gene unclear. There are 13 residues in the CDR3. V gave up 0 bases and J gave up 7 bases, with 11 bases separating them. CDR1 is SGHRS, CDR2 YFSETQ, per germline.

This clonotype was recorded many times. The CDR3 here is CASSYSGGPPLHF. In DNA, the CDR3 is TGTGCCAGCAGTTACTCGGGGGGGCCACCCCTCCACTTT. The chain has TRBV6-5 and TRBJ1-6, with TRBD1 as a possible D gene (6 bases). V lost 0 bases, J lost 11 bases, and 8 bases lay in between. The CDR3 has 13 amino acids. CDR1 and CDR2 from the germline V gene are MNHEY and SVGAGI.

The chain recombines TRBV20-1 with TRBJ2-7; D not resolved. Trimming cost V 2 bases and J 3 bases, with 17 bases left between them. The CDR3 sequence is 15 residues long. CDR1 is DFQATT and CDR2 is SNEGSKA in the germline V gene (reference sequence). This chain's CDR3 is CSARIRRPLSYEQYF. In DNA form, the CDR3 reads TGCAGTGCTAGAATACGGCGCCCGCTGAGCTACGAGCAGTACTTC.

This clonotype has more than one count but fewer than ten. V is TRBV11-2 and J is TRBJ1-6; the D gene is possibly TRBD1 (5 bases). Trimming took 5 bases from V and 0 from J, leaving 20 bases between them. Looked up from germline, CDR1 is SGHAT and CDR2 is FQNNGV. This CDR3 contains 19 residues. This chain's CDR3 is CASSPSGPTKSSYNSPLHF. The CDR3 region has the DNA TGTGCCAGCAGCCCGTCGGGGCCGACTAAGAGCTCCTATAATTCACCCCTCCACTTT.

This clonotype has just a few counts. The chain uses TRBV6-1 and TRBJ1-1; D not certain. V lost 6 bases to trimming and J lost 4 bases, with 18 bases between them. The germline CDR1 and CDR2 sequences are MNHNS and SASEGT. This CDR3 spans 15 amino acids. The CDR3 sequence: CASSQKVEGGTEAFF. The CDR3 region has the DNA TGTGCCAGCAGCCAAAAAGTGGAGGGTGGCACTGAAGCTTTCTTT.

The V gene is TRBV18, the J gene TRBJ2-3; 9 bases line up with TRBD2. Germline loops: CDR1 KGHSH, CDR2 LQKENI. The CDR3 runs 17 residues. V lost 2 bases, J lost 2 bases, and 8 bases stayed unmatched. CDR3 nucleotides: TGTGCCAGCTCACCAGCCCTAGCGGGGACCCACACAGATACGCAGTATTTT. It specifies CASSPALAGTHTDTQYF. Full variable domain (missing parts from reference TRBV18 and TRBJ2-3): NAGVMQNPRHLVRRRGQEARLRCSPMKGHSHVYWYRQLPEEGLKFMVYLQKENIIDESGMPKERFSAEFPKEGPSILRIQQVVRGDSAAYFCASSPALAGTHTDTQYFGPGTRLTVL.

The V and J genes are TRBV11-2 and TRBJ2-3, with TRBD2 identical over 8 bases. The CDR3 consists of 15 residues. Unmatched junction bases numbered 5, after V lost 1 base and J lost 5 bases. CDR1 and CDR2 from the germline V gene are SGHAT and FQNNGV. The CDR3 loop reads CASSLAGGDGDTQYF. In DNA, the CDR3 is TGTGCCAGCAGCTTAGCGGGGGGGGATGGAGATACGCAGTATTTT.

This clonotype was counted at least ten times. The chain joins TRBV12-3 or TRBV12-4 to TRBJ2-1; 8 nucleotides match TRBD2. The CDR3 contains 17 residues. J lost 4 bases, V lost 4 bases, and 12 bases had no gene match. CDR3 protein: CASSYTKSGGRYNEQFF. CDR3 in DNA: TGTGCCAGCAGTTATACAAAGAGCGGGGGCCGATACAATGAGCAGTTCTTC.

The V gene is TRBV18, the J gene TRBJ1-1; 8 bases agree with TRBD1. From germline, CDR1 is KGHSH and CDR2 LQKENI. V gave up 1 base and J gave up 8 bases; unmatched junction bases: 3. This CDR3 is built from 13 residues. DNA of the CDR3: TGTGCCAGCTCACCACTAAGACAGGGGGAAGCTTTCTTT. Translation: CASSPLRQGEAFF.

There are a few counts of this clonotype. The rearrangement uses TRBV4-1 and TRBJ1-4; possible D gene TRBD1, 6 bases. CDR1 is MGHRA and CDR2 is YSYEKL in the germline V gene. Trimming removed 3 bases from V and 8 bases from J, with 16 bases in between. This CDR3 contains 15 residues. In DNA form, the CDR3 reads TGCGCCAGCAGCCAGGTTCAGGGGAGGCCGGAAAAACTGTTTTTT. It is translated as CASSQVQGRPEKLFF.

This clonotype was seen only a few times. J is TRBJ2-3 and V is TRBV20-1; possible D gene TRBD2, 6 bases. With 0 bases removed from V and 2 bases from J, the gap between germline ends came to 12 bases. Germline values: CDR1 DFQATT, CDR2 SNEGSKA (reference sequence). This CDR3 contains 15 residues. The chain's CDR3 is CSARDSRRDTDTQYF. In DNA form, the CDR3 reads TGCAGTGCTAGAGACTCAAGGAGGGACACAGATACGCAGTATTTT.

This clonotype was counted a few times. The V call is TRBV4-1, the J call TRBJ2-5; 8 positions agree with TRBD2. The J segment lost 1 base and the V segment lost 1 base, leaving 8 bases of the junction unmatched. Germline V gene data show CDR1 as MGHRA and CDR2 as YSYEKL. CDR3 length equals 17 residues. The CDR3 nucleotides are TGCGCCAGCAGCCAAGCTTGGTCCGCGGGGGGCCAAGAGACCCAGTACTTC. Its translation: CASSQAWSAGGQETQYF.

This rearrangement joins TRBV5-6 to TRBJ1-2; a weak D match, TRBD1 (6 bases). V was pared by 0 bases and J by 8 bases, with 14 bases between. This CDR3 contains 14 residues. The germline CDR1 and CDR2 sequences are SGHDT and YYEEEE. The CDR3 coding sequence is TGTGCCAGCAGCTTGGCGCTACAGGGTGGCGGCTACACCTTC. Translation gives CASSLALQGGGYTF.

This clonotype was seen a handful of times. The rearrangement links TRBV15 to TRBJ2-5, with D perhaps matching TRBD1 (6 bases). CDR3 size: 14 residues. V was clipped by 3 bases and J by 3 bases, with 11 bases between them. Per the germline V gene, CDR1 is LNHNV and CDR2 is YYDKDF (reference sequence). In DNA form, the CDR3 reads TGTGCCACCAGCAGTGGGGGCATTAAAGAGACCCAGTACTTC. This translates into CATSSGGIKETQYF.

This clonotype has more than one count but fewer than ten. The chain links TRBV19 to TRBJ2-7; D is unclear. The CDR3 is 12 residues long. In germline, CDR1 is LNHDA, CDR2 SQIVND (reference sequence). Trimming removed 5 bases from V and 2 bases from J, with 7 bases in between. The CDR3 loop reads CASSDHPYEQYF. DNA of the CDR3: TGTGCCAGTAGTGACCACCCCTACGAGCAGTACTTC.

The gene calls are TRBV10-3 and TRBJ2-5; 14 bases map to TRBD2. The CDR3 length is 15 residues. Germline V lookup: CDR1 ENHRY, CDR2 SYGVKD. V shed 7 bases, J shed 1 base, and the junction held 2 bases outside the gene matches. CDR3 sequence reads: CAIKTSGGAQETQYF. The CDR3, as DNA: TGTGCCATCAAGACTAGCGGGGGGGCCCAAGAGACCCAGTACTTC.

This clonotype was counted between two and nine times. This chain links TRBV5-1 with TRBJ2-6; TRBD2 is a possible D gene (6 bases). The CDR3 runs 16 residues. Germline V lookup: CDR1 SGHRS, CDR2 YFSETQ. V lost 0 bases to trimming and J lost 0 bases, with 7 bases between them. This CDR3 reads CASSLVADSGANVLTF. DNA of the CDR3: TGCGCCAGCAGCTTGGTAGCGGACTCTGGGGCCAACGTCCTGACTTTC.

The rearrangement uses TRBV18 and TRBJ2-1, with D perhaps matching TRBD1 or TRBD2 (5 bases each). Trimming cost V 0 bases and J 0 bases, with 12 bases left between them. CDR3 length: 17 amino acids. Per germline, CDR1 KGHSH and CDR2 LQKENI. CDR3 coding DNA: TGTGCCAGCTCACCACCGAACATTGGGGGCTCCTACAATGAGCAGTTCTTC. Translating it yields CASSPPNIGGSYNEQFF.

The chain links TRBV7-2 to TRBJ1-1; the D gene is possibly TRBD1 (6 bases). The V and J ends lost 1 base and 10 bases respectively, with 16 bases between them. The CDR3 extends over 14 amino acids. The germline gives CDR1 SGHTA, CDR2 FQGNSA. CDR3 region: CASSLEQGLSRAFF. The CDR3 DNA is TGTGCCAGCAGCTTAGAACAGGGTCTCTCTCGAGCTTTCTTT.

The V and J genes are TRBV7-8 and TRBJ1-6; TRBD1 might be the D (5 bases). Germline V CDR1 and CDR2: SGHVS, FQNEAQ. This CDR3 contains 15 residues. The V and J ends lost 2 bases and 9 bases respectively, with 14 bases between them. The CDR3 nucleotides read TGTGCCAGCAGCTTAAACCGGGAAAGGGGTTCACCCCTCCACTTT. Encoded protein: CASSLNRERGSPLHF.

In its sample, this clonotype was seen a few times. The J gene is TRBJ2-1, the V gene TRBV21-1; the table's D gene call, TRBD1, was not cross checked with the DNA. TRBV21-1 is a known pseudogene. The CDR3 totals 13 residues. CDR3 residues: CASSKQTGTEQFF. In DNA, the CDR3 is TGTGCCAGCAGCAAACAAACCGGGACAGAGCAGTTCTTC.

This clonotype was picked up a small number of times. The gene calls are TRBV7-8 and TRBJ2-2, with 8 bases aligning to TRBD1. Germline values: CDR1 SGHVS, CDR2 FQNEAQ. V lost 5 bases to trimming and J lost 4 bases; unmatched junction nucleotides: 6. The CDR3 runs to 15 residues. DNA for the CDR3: TGTGCCAGCAGCGCACAGACAGGGGTCACCGGGGAGCTGTTTTTT. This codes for CASSAQTGVTGELFF.

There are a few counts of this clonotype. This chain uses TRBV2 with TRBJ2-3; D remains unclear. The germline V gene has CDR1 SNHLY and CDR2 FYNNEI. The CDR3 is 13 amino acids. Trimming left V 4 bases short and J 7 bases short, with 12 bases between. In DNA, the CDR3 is TGTGCCAGCAGTGGTAATAGCTTAAATACGCAGTATTTT. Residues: CASSGNSLNTQYF.